Shown below are 20 T cell receptor beta chains from a single sample sequenced in a study of T-cell reconstitution after alpha-beta-depleted transplantation in children. As it was prepared, the TCRbeta library received unique molecular identifiers. TCRdb processed the PCR reads anew with MiXCR; each CDR3 protein has one entry. The top ten clones hold approximately 1% of a sample with around 680,000 distinct CDR3 sequences, roughly 17% of them seen once. The specimen comprised PBMCs from the stem cell graft donor, sampled from the stem cell graft. Source of these receptors: a human donor who donated a stem cell graft to a child with acute myeloid leukemia.

The chain has TRBV30 and TRBJ1-1; D uncertain. Germline-derived CDR1 and CDR2 are GTSNPN and SVGIG (reference sequence). The CDR3 loop spans 13 amino acids. V lost 0 bases and J 3 bases, leaving 8 bases between the germline ends. DNA of the CDR3: TGTGCCTGGAGTGTATTGTCGGACACTGAAGCTTTCTTT. This gives the protein CAWSVLSDTEAFF.

This clonotype was seen a few times. The rearrangement uses TRBV29-1 and TRBJ1-2; a weak D match, TRBD1 (5 bases). The CDR3 totals 16 residues. Trimming cost V 0 bases and J 1 base, with 15 bases left between them. Germline V gene lookup returns CDR1 SQVTM and CDR2 ANQGSEA. CDR3 coding DNA: TGCAGCGTTGAAGACGGGGGGGTAGTGGGTAACTATGGCTACACCTTC. Amino acids: CSVEDGGVVGNYGYTF.

This clonotype appeared many times. The DNA of the CDR3 is TGCAGTGCTAGAGTGAGGGGAGTTTCACCCCTCCACTTT. This translates into CSARVRGVSPLHF. V usage is TRBV20-1 and J usage is TRBJ1-6, with a weak D call TRBD1 (5 bases). The CDR3 runs 13 residues. V was clipped by 1 base and J by 9 bases, with 10 bases between them. Germline CDR1 reads DFQATT; CDR2 reads SNEGSKA (reference sequence).

There are many counts of this clonotype. V is TRBV20-1 and J is TRBJ1-4; 7 positions match TRBD1. Germline lookup yields CDR1 DFQATT and CDR2 SNEGSKA (reference sequence). The J segment lost 6 bases and the V segment lost 0 bases, leaving 7 bases of the junction unmatched. The CDR3 has 15 residues. CDR3 region: CSARDATGRDEKLFF. The CDR3 DNA follows: TGCAGTGCTAGAGATGCGACAGGGAGGGATGAAAAACTGTTTTTT.

This clonotype was recorded many times. This sequence joins TRBV20-1 and TRBJ2-7; TRBD2 matches at 7 bases. The CDR3 sequence is 13 residues long. Per germline, CDR1 DFQATT and CDR2 SNEGSKA (reference sequence). Losses at the gene ends were 6 bases for V and 1 base for J; bases not matched to a gene: 6. CDR3 sequence reads: CSAASGTSYEQYF. CDR3 nucleotide sequence: TGCAGTGCCGCTAGCGGAACTTCCTACGAGCAGTACTTC.

The rearrangement links TRBV15 to TRBJ2-5, with 7 bases matching TRBD1. In germline, CDR1 is LNHNV, CDR2 YYDKDF (reference sequence). V trimming: 5 bases; J trimming: 2 bases; junction bases outside the gene matches: 5. The CDR3 runs to 14 residues. CDR3 loop: CATSSGGSQETQYF. DNA for the CDR3: TGTGCCACCAGCTCAGGGGGATCGCAAGAGACCCAGTACTTC.

This clonotype was detected ten times or more. This chain connects TRBV5-5 to TRBJ2-1; 11 bases match TRBD2. The CDR3 is 15 residues long. V gave up 7 bases and J gave up 5 bases; unmatched junction bases: 8. Germline assignment: CDR1 SGHKS and CDR2 YYEKEE (reference sequence). The CDR3: CASLHRLAGNNEQFF. In DNA form, the CDR3 reads TGTGCCAGCCTCCACCGACTAGCGGGGAACAATGAGCAGTTCTTC.

This clonotype was detected many times. The chain recombines TRBV5-1 with TRBJ2-2; D may be TRBD1 (6 bases). Trimming removed 3 bases from V and 5 bases from J, with 17 bases in between. The CDR3 is made up of 16 amino acids. Per germline, CDR1 SGHRS and CDR2 YFSETQ. Written as DNA, the CDR3 is TGCGCCAGCAGCTGGGGGCTAACTCGTGGGACCGGGGAGCTGTTTTTT. Residues: CASSWGLTRGTGELFF.

This clonotype was counted a few times. This chain uses TRBV7-2 with TRBJ1-1; 7 nucleotides agree with TRBD1. Germline V gene lookup returns CDR1 SGHTA and CDR2 FQGNSA. The CDR3 totals 18 residues. J was trimmed by 4 bases and V by 2 bases; bases with no gene match: 16. CDR3 nucleotides: TGTGCCAGCAGCTTATTTGGCCTCCTCCGGGACAGAGTCACTGAAGCTTTCTTT. Residues: CASSLFGLLRDRVTEAFF. The full variable domain, its missing parts supplied by reference TRBV7-2 and TRBJ1-1, is GAGVSQSPSNKVTEKGKDVELRCDPISGHTALYWYRQSLGQGLEFLIYFQGNSAPDKSGLPSDRFSAERTGGSVSTLTIQRTQQEDSAVYLCASSLFGLLRDRVTEAFFGQGTRLTVV.

This clonotype was recorded at least ten times. The chain combines TRBV20-1 with TRBJ1-1, with a possible D match to TRBD1 (5 bases). V was cut by 0 bases and J by 5 bases, with 13 bases left in between. The CDR3 spans 14 residues. CDR1 is DFQATT and CDR2 is SNEGSKA in the germline V gene (reference sequence). The chain's CDR3 is CSARDLTVGTEAFF. CDR3 nucleotide sequence: TGCAGTGCTAGAGATCTGACAGTGGGTACTGAAGCTTTCTTT.

This clonotype was counted only a few times. The chain carries TRBV5-1 and TRBJ1-1; a possible D gene is TRBD1 (5 bases). Trimming took off 3 bases at V and 6 bases at J, with 18 bases between the two ends. CDR3 length: 15 amino acids. Per the germline V gene, CDR1 is SGHRS and CDR2 is YFSETQ. The CDR3 sequence: CASSSQGWGTAEAFF. The CDR3 nucleotides read TGCGCCAGCAGCTCGCAGGGATGGGGTACGGCTGAAGCTTTCTTT. The whole variable domain, filled in from reference TRBV5-1 and TRBJ1-1, reads KAGVTQTPRYLIKTRGQQVTLSCSPISGHRSVSWYQQTPGQGLQFLFEYFSETQRNKGNFPGRFSGRQFSNSRSEMNVSTLELGDSALYLCASSSQGWGTAEAFFGQGTRLTVV.

This clonotype was picked up one time. The chain employs TRBV20-1 and TRBJ1-1; 7 bases match TRBD1. Germline V gene lookup returns CDR1 DFQATT and CDR2 SNEGSKA (reference sequence). The CDR3 consists of 13 residues. V lost 2 bases, J lost 4 bases, and 4 bases stayed unmatched. CDR3 in DNA: TGCAGTGCTAGAACAGGGGTTAGCACTGAAGCTTTCTTT. Its translation is CSARTGVSTEAFF.

Remarks on this clonotype: Since a much larger clone is just one base distant, this may be a read error. The genes are TRBV20-1 and TRBJ1-1; D uncertain. This CDR3 comprises 14 residues. The germline gives CDR1 DFQATT, CDR2 SNEGSKA (reference sequence). V lost 6 bases to trimming and J lost 4 bases, with 18 bases between them. CDR3 in amino acids: CSALHSAPGTEAFF. For the CDR3, the DNA is TGCAGTGCCCTCCACTCGGCCCCTGGCACTGAAGCTTTCTTT.

The V and J genes are TRBV7-8 and TRBJ2-6; 9 positions agree with TRBD2. CDR3 length: 16 residues. The ends lost 4 bases at V and 4 bases at J; junction bases unmatched: 5. The germline gives CDR1 SGHVS, CDR2 FQNEAQ. CDR3 amino acids: CASSSSGLAGANVLTF. CDR3 nucleotide sequence: TGTGCCAGCAGCTCCTCGGGACTAGCAGGGGCCAACGTCCTGACTTTC.

This clonotype was observed at least ten times. The rearrangement joins TRBV18 to TRBJ1-2, with TRBD1 matching over 7 bases. Unmatched junction bases numbered 3, after V lost 3 bases and J lost 8 bases. Per germline, CDR1 KGHSH and CDR2 LQKENI. The CDR3 consists of 12 residues. CDR3 residues: CASSPWTGGYTF. The CDR3 DNA is TGTGCCAGCTCACCCTGGACAGGAGGCTACACCTTC.

V gene TRBV20-1 combines with J gene TRBJ1-6; D call uncertain. The germline V gene encodes CDR1 DFQATT and CDR2 SNEGSKA (reference sequence). This CDR3 is built from 18 residues. Trimming shortened V by 7 bases and J by 0 bases, and 22 bases separated the two germline ends. The CDR3 here is CSVPRAAATSSYNSPLHF. CDR3 nucleotide sequence: TGCAGTGTCCCTCGGGCCGCGGCCACGAGCTCCTATAATTCACCCCTCCACTTT.

This chain uses TRBV4-1 with TRBJ2-1, with no clear D. CDR1 is MGHRA and CDR2 is YSYEKL in the germline V gene. The CDR3 is 16 amino acids. Trimming cost V 1 base and J 6 bases, with 16 bases left between them. The CDR3 DNA follows: TGCGCCAGCAGCCAAGTCCCCAGGTTAGGGTCCAATGAGCAGTTCTTC. It is translated as CASSQVPRLGSNEQFF.

This clonotype was observed a few times. This may arise from a read error, as a much more abundant clone is one base away. The CDR3 region is CASSRERNTEAFF. The CDR3 DNA is TGCGCCAGCAGCCGAGAAAGGAACACTGAAGCTTTCTTT. V is TRBV5-1 and J is TRBJ1-1; D is ambiguous. The CDR3 runs 13 residues. Germline V CDR1 and CDR2: SGHRS, YFSETQ. Trimming pared 4 bases from V and 1 base from J, leaving 8 bases between.

This clonotype was counted at least ten times. The rearrangement uses TRBV20-1 and TRBJ2-2; D is unresolved. Germline V gene lookup returns CDR1 DFQATT and CDR2 SNEGSKA (reference sequence). The V and J ends lost 6 bases and 0 bases respectively, with 17 bases between them. The CDR3 consists of 16 residues. DNA for the CDR3: TGCAGTGCGCCCCACCCATCCTTAGCGAACACCGGGGAGCTGTTTTTT. Translating it yields CSAPHPSLANTGELFF.

The chain couples TRBV7-9 to TRBJ2-7; either TRBD1 or TRBD2 may supply D (5 bases each). Germline values: CDR1 SEHNR, CDR2 FQNEAQ (reference sequence). V was cut by 9 bases and J by 6 bases, with 18 bases left in between. The CDR3 has 13 residues. CDR3 residues: CASSGPPDPEQYF. In DNA form, the CDR3 reads TGTGCCAGTTCGGGACCCCCAGACCCCGAGCAGTACTTC.